Following are 21 T cell receptor beta chains from one sample sequenced in a study of Graves' ophthalmopathy and Graves' hyperthyroidism. Beta-chain TCR CDR3 regions were amplified from RNA transcripts. In the first round, RT-PCR was carried out with HTBI primers, and a multiplex PCR formed the second round. From the multiplex PCR reads, TCRdb called clonotypes with MiXCR, one entry per CDR3 protein. Of about 700,000 distinct CDR3 sequences listed, roughly 41% are singletons. Sequenced: peripheral blood. Source of these receptors: an adult man with Graves' ophthalmopathy.

This clonotype was observed a single time. The chain combines TRBV12-3 or TRBV12-4 with TRBJ2-5, with a tentative D call TRBD2 (5 bases). V shed 5 bases and J shed 1 base, with 8 bases lying between them. This CDR3 spans 13 amino acids. The CDR3 region is CASSRTFQETQYF. CDR3 sequence (DNA): TGTGCCAGCAGTCGGACTTTCCAAGAGACCCAGTACTTC.

The rearrangement uses TRBV2 and TRBJ1-6, with 10 bases that match TRBD1. The CDR3 loop spans 13 amino acids. Germline lookup yields CDR1 SNHLY and CDR2 FYNNEI. CDR3 loop: CARDRGHNSPLHF. The CDR3 DNA reads as TGTGCTAGAGACAGGGGGCATAATTCACCCCTCCACTTT.

The chain recombines TRBV7-9 with TRBJ2-6; a possible D gene is TRBD2 (6 bases). Trimming shortened V by 1 base and J by 11 bases, and 12 bases separated the two germline ends. CDR3 length: 14 amino acids. CDR1 and CDR2 (germline): SEHNR, FQNEAQ (reference sequence). CDR3 region: CASSLVGGDYVLTF. The CDR3 DNA is TGTGCCAGCAGCTTAGTTGGAGGGGACTACGTCCTGACTTTC.

This clonotype showed up just a few times. The chain employs TRBV6-6 and TRBJ1-2; a possible D gene is TRBD1 (5 bases). Looked up from germline, CDR1 is MNHNY and CDR2 is SVGAGI (reference sequence). Between the trimmed V and J ends, which lost 3 bases and 2 bases, there was a span of 10 bases. The CDR3 length is 14 residues. The CDR3 DNA sequence: TGTGCCAGCAGTTATACCAGGGAGAACTATGGCTACACCTTC. The encoded protein is CASSYTRENYGYTF.

This clonotype appeared many times. This chain joins TRBV7-3 and TRBJ1-2; D uncertain. The V end was cut by 7 bases, the J end by 0 bases, with 18 bases between. Germline V lookup: CDR1 SGHTA, CDR2 FQGTGA. The CDR3 contains 16 residues. CDR3 coding DNA: TGTGCCAGCACCTTCGGGGAATCCATAGCTAACTATGGCTACACCTTC. It codes for CASTFGESIANYGYTF.

This clonotype came up many times. This chain joins TRBV29-1 and TRBJ1-1; possibly TRBD1 for D (5 bases). V lost 4 bases and J 2 bases, leaving 14 bases between the germline ends. The CDR3 extends over 14 amino acids. CDR1 is SQVTM, CDR2 ANQGSEA, per germline. The CDR3 spells CSVAAQGLNTEAFF. The CDR3 DNA reads as TGCAGCGTTGCCGCCCAGGGCCTTAACACTGAAGCTTTCTTT.

The chain recombines TRBV5-8 with TRBJ1-2, with D possibly being TRBD1 (6 bases). Germline CDR1 is SGHTS and CDR2 is YDEGEE. The germline V and J ends were trimmed by 3 bases and 8 bases, with 20 bases remaining between them. This CDR3 is built from 15 residues. DNA of the CDR3: TGTGCCAGCAGCTGGCCGGGACACTCGGATCGAGGCTACACCTTC. This codes for CASSWPGHSDRGYTF.

This clonotype came up many times. Written as DNA, the CDR3 is TGTGCCAGCAGTGTTCAGGGGGAGTCACCCCTCCACTTT. Protein: CASSVQGESPLHF. This chain links TRBV6-1 with TRBJ1-6; 7 nucleotides line up with TRBD1. From germline, CDR1 is MNHNS and CDR2 SASEGT. The CDR3 spans 13 residues. Trimming at V came to 4 bases and at J to 10 bases, leaving 4 bases not matched to a gene.

To note about this clonotype: This may be a read error: a much more frequent sequence differs by one nucleotide. The chain employs TRBV5-4 and TRBJ1-2; maybe TRBD1 (6 bases). V lost 2 bases to trimming and J lost 3 bases, with 8 bases between them. Germline V gene sequence: CDR1 SGHNT, CDR2 YYREEE (reference sequence). The CDR3 has 13 amino acids. CDR3 region: CASSFEGDYGYTF. The CDR3 DNA follows: TGTGCCAGCAGCTTCGAGGGGGACTATGGCTACACCTTC.

The gene calls are TRBV4-1 and TRBJ2-7; 10 bases are shared with TRBD1. The CDR3 extends over 15 amino acids. The V gene end was trimmed by 3 bases and the J gene end by 3 bases; junction bases not matched to a gene: 5. The germline gives CDR1 MGHRA, CDR2 YSYEKL. This chain's CDR3 is CASSQGQGNYYEQYF. CDR3 in DNA: TGCGCCAGCAGCCAGGGACAGGGGAATTACTACGAGCAGTACTTC.

The rearrangement links TRBV6-1 to TRBJ1-1, with 8 bases identical to TRBD1. This CDR3 has 14 residues. Germline-derived CDR1 and CDR2 are MNHNS and SASEGT. The V and J ends lost 1 base and 4 bases, in that order; junction bases with no gene match: 2. CDR3 DNA: TGTGCCAGCAGTGAAGACAGGGGGAGCACTGAAGCTTTCTTT. Residues: CASSEDRGSTEAFF.

This clonotype was recorded many times. The rearrangement links TRBV7-2 to TRBJ1-6; 9 bases map to TRBD1. Germline-derived CDR1 and CDR2 are SGHTA and FQGNSA. This CDR3 is 15 amino acids long. The junction had 4 bases not matched to a gene; V was cut back by 6 bases and J by 4 bases. CDR3 sequence reads: CASSLGQGYNSPLHF. The CDR3 region has the DNA TGTGCCAGCAGTTTGGGACAGGGTTATAATTCACCCCTCCACTTT.

This clonotype was found many times. Written as DNA, the CDR3 is TGTGCCAGCAGGTTGCGCGGACAGGGGGCAACGGAGACCCAGTACTTC. Protein sequence: CASRLRGQGATETQYF. This chain connects TRBV6-5 to TRBJ2-5, with TRBD1 matching over 11 bases. The germline V gene encodes CDR1 MNHEY and CDR2 SVGAGI. With V trimmed by 6 bases and J by 5 bases, 11 bases remained unmatched. This CDR3 region has 16 residues.

Many counts were recorded for this clonotype. The J gene is TRBJ2-7, the V gene TRBV7-8; 12 bases align to TRBD1. The CDR3 is made up of 16 amino acids. CDR1 is SGHVS and CDR2 is FQNEAQ in the germline V gene. V lost 5 bases to trimming and J lost 3 bases; unmatched junction nucleotides: 8. CDR3 coding DNA: TGTGCCAGCAGCCCCAAGTGGGACAGGGGGCACTACGAGCAGTACTTC. It translates to CASSPKWDRGHYEQYF.

The chain employs TRBV7-3 and TRBJ2-2; TRBD2 matches at 8 bases. CDR3 length: 14 residues. V shed 9 bases and J 6 bases; nucleotides not matched to a gene: 9. The germline V gene has CDR1 SGHTA and CDR2 FQGTGA. CDR3 coding DNA: TGTGCCAGTGCCCTTACGGGGGGGGCCGGGGAGCTGTTTTTT. Translated: CASALTGGAGELFF.

This clonotype occurred many times. The V and J genes are TRBV3-1 and TRBJ2-7; D remains unclear. V gave up 3 bases and J gave up 2 bases, with 5 bases separating them. CDR1 is LGHDT, CDR2 YNNKEL, per germline (reference sequence). This CDR3 comprises 12 residues. The CDR3 sequence is CASSQGTYEQYF. The DNA of the CDR3 is TGTGCCAGCAGCCAGGGGACCTACGAGCAGTACTTC.

This chain connects TRBV20-1 to TRBJ2-7, with D perhaps TRBD1 or TRBD2 (5 bases each). Germline V gene sequence: CDR1 DFQATT, CDR2 SNEGSKA (reference sequence). There are 17 residues in the CDR3. Trimming pared 0 bases from V and 7 bases from J, leaving 25 bases between. DNA of the CDR3: TGCAGTGCTAGAGACCCGGAAGGGCCGGGGTTGGGGCGGGAGCAGTACTTC. This translates into CSARDPEGPGLGREQYF.

Concerning this clonotype itself: Since a much larger clone is just one base distant, this may be a read error. This rearrangement joins TRBV19 to TRBJ2-7; tentative D call: TRBD2 (6 bases). With 10 bases removed from V and 4 bases from J, the gap between germline ends came to 14 bases. Per the germline V gene, CDR1 is LNHDA and CDR2 is SQIVND (reference sequence). The CDR3 length is 12 residues. This CDR3 is CATLGGIYEQYF. The CDR3 DNA reads as TGTGCCACCCTGGGGGGTATATACGAGCAGTACTTC.

The chain combines TRBV29-1 with TRBJ2-6; D gene unclear. There are 15 residues in the CDR3. Germline V CDR1 and CDR2: SQVTM, ANQGSEA. The V gene lost 8 bases and the J gene lost 0 bases, with 14 bases spanning the gap. CDR3 sequence reads: CSLGDGSSGANVLTF. CDR3 coding DNA: TGCAGCTTGGGCGACGGATCCTCTGGGGCCAACGTCCTGACTTTC. Filled out from reference TRBV29-1 and TRBJ2-6, the complete variable domain reads SAVISQKPSRDICQRGTSLTIQCQVDSQVTMMFWYRQQPGQSLTLIATANQGSEATYESGFVIDKFPISRPNLTFSTLTVSNMSPEDSSIYLCSLGDGSSGANVLTFGAGSRLTVL.

The V gene is TRBV4-2, the J gene TRBJ1-3; tentatively, D is TRBD1 (5 bases). The CDR3 totals 16 residues. V was pared by 0 bases and J by 5 bases, with 14 bases between. Germline loops: CDR1 LGHNA, CDR2 YNFKEQ. This CDR3 reads CASSQDSRQGRNTIYF. The CDR3 DNA is TGTGCCAGCAGCCAAGATAGCCGGCAGGGTCGAAACACCATATATTTT.

The chain uses TRBV6-6 and TRBJ1-1; perhaps TRBD1 as D (5 bases). From germline, CDR1 is MNHNY and CDR2 SVGAGI (reference sequence). The CDR3 is 14 residues long. The V end lost 2 bases, the J end lost 5 bases, and 12 bases lay between the germline ends. Here the CDR3 DNA reads TGTGCCAGCAGTTACCAGGGACCGAGGACTGAAGCTTTCTTT. Translation: CASSYQGPRTEAFF.